Listed here are 10 T cell receptor beta chains from one sample, sequenced in a study of T cell responses to AZD1222 COVID-19 vaccine. Assay: immunoSEQ multiplex PCR; the TCRdb copy retains only in-frame clones and omits some. The sample includes about 110,000 clones, approximately 90% of them seen just once. The specimen comprised peripheral blood, sampled on day 0 of AZD1222 vaccination. Every receptor here comes from an adult in good health.

In nucleotides, the CDR3 is TGTGCCAGCAGCCGCACAGGGTATCAGCCCCAGCATTTT. Translated: CASSRTGYQPQHF. The rearrangement joins TRBV5-6 to TRBJ1-5; possible D gene TRBD1, 6 bases. This CDR3 comprises 13 residues. Between the trimmed V and J ends, which lost 4 bases and 5 bases, there was a span of 10 bases. Per the germline V gene, CDR1 is SGHDT and CDR2 is YYEEEE.

The genes are TRBV6-5 and TRBJ2-2; the D is unclear. CDR3 size: 16 residues. Trimming took 1 base from V and 1 from J, leaving 10 bases between them. Germline V lookup: CDR1 MNHEY, CDR2 SVGAGI. The CDR3 spells CASSYLPDKNTGELFF. CDR3 DNA: TGTGCCAGCAGTTACTTGCCCGACAAGAACACCGGGGAGCTGTTTTTT.

The V call is TRBV29-1, the J call TRBJ2-4; D may be TRBD2 (7 bases). V was clipped by 2 bases and J by 1 base, with 18 bases between them. The CDR3 totals 17 residues. Germline V lookup: CDR1 SQVTM, CDR2 ANQGSEA. CDR3 sequence (DNA): TGCAGCGTTGAAAGCCGGGGGCGGGGGTTGGCCAAAAACATTCAGTACTTC. It is translated as CSVESRGRGLAKNIQYF.

CDR3 coding DNA: TGTGCCACCAGTGACCCGAGGGTCGGGTCCACCGGGGAGCTGTTTTTT. This codes for CATSDPRVGSTGELFF. The gene calls are TRBV24-1 and TRBJ2-2; D might be TRBD2 (5 bases). The CDR3 sequence is 16 residues long. Trimming took off 4 bases at V and 4 bases at J, with 15 bases between the two ends. From germline, CDR1 is KGHDR and CDR2 SFDVKD.

Only a few counts were recorded for this clone. CDR3 residues: CASSVEEYTGELFF. CDR3 coding DNA: TGTGCCAGCAGCGTAGAGGAGTACACCGGGGAGCTGTTTTTT. This chain uses TRBV9 with TRBJ2-2; D remains ambiguous. CDR3 size: 14 residues. Germline assignment: CDR1 SGDLS and CDR2 YYNGEE. Trimming removed 0 bases from V and 3 bases from J, with 6 bases in between.

The gene calls are TRBV27 and TRBJ1-6; no clear D. Deletions cut 4 bases from V and 0 bases from J, with 16 bases between. This CDR3 comprises 18 residues. Germline V gene data show CDR1 as MNHEY and CDR2 as SMNVEV (reference sequence). DNA of the CDR3: TGTGCCAGCAGTTCCCCTCCCAGGCGGAGCTCCTATAATTCACCCCTCCACTTT. Amino acid sequence: CASSSPPRRSSYNSPLHF.

This chain links TRBV5-4 with TRBJ2-3; D may be TRBD2 (5 bases). The ends were cut back, 4 bases at V and 0 bases at J, with 9 bases in the middle. The length of the CDR3 is 14 residues. Per germline, CDR1 SGHNT and CDR2 YYREEE (reference sequence). CDR3 protein: CASSPRRSTDTQYF. CDR3 coding DNA: TGTGCCAGCAGCCCCCGGAGGAGCACAGATACGCAGTATTTT.

This clone was seen a handful of times. The CDR3 region is CASSFFARGGTGELFF. CDR3 bases: TGTGCCAGCAGCTTTTTCGCGCGCGGGGGCACCGGGGAGCTGTTTTTT. The chain combines TRBV7-3 with TRBJ2-2, with 7 bases matching TRBD2. CDR1 and CDR2 (germline): SGHTA, FQGTGA. The CDR3 is 16 residues long. With V trimmed by 3 bases and J by 4 bases, 8 bases remained unmatched.

The chain combines TRBV4-1 with TRBJ1-4; D is unresolved. Germline-derived CDR1 and CDR2 are MGHRA and YSYEKL. V lost 3 bases, J lost 7 bases, and 15 bases lay in between. The CDR3 loop spans 15 amino acids. The CDR3 loop reads CASSHITLGREKLFF. CDR3 coding DNA: TGCGCCAGCAGCCATATTACGCTTGGGCGTGAAAAACTGTTTTTT.

DNA for the CDR3: TGTGCCAGCAGCAAAAGAGATGGATTGGGCTCTGGGGCCAACGTCCTGACTTTC. The encoded protein is CASSKRDGLGSGANVLTF. The chain combines TRBV3-1 (or the pseudogene TRBV3-2) with TRBJ2-6; D gene ambiguous. CDR1 LGHDT and CDR2 YNNKEL come from the germline V gene (reference sequence). The CDR3 is made up of 18 amino acids. V was trimmed by 5 bases and J by 0 bases, leaving 17 bases between them.